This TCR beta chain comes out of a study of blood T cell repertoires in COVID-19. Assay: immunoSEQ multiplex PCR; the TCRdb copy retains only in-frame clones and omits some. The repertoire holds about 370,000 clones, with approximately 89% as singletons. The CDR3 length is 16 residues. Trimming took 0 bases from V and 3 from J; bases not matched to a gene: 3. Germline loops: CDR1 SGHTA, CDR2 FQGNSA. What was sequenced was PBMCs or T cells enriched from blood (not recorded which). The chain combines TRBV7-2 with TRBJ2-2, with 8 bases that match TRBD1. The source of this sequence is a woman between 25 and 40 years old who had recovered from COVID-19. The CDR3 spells CASSLARTGYTGELFF. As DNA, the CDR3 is TGTGCCAGCAGCTTAGCCCGGACAGGGTACACCGGGGAGCTGTTTTTT.